One and the same sample provided the 25 T cell receptor beta chains below, sequenced in a study of beta chain features in type 1 diabetes. Study results and limitations: There was a moderate but significant shortening of TCRB CDR3s in all four CD4+ subsets of Type 1 diabetes patients.

Their antigens remain unidentified. As every portion of the isolated RNA was reverse transcribed, the sequencing read expressed TCRB transcripts. Produced via immunoSEQ multiplex PCR; TCRdb's table is partial and in-frame only. The sample lists about 270,000 clones, about 13% occurring once. Input material: naive CD4+ T cells from blood. Every receptor here comes from a man aged 25 to 40 with type 1 diabetes.

V gene TRBV19 combines with J gene TRBJ2-5, with 7 bases aligning to TRBD1. J lost 4 bases, V lost 7 bases, and 12 bases had no gene match. This CDR3 has 15 residues. Germline V gene sequence: CDR1 LNHDA, CDR2 SQIVND (reference sequence). As DNA, the CDR3 is TGTGCCAGTAATTCCGCACAGGGGAAGGGAGAGACCCAGTACTTC. As protein: CASNSAQGKGETQYF.

The J gene is TRBJ1-5, the V gene TRBV4-1, with D possibly TRBD1 on 5 matching bases. The CDR3 has 14 residues. Germline V lookup: CDR1 MGHRA, CDR2 YSYEKL. Trimming shortened V by 0 bases and J by 7 bases, and 10 bases separated the two germline ends. CDR3 protein: CASSQERGGQPQHF. In DNA, the CDR3 is TGCGCCAGCAGCCAAGAAAGGGGAGGGCAGCCCCAGCATTTT.

The chain carries TRBV15 and TRBJ1-2; perhaps TRBD1 as D (6 bases). This CDR3 comprises 16 residues. V lost 4 bases and J 7 bases, leaving 22 bases between the germline ends. The germline V gene encodes CDR1 LNHNV and CDR2 YYDKDF (reference sequence). The CDR3 is CATSMSGNRATSGYTF. The CDR3, as DNA: TGTGCCACCAGCATGAGCGGTAACAGGGCCACGAGTGGCTACACCTTC.

This clone was seen more than once but under ten times. J is TRBJ1-4 and V is TRBV4-2; no firm D call. The CDR3 length is 12 residues. Germline-derived CDR1 and CDR2 are LGHNA and YNFKEQ. V was trimmed by 7 bases and J by 10 bases, leaving 13 bases between them. The CDR3 region has the DNA TGTGCCAGCAACCGAAACGAGGGAAAACTGTTTTTT. Encoded protein: CASNRNEGKLFF.

The chain is built from TRBV29-1 and TRBJ2-3; 10 positions agree with TRBD2. Germline assignment: CDR1 SQVTM and CDR2 ANQGSEA. With V trimmed by 7 bases and J by 3 bases, 10 bases remained unmatched. There are 15 residues in the CDR3. In nucleotides, the CDR3 is TGCAGCGCCCCCGCTAGCGGGAGTGTGACAGATACGCAGTATTTT. It is translated as CSAPASGSVTDTQYF.

V and J are TRBV5-4 and TRBJ2-1, with 13 bases identical to TRBD2. CDR1 SGHNT and CDR2 YYREEE come from the germline V gene (reference sequence). J was trimmed by 13 bases and V by 4 bases; bases with no gene match: 5. This CDR3 contains 13 residues. CDR3: CASSQTSGRPQFF. The CDR3 DNA reads TGTGCCAGCAGCCAGACTAGCGGGAGGCCCCAGTTCTTC.

This chain connects TRBV7-2 to TRBJ1-1; 7 bases line up with TRBD1. V lost 5 bases, J lost 1 base, and 13 bases stayed unmatched. The CDR3 has 17 residues. CDR1 is SGHTA and CDR2 is FQGNSA in the germline V gene. In DNA form, the CDR3 reads TGTGCCAGCAGCCAGGGTAAACGGGACAGAGGGAACACTGAAGCTTTCTTT. As protein: CASSQGKRDRGNTEAFF.

There are a few counts of this clone. V usage is TRBV2 and J usage is TRBJ1-5, with D tentatively TRBD1 (5 bases). CDR1 and CDR2 from the germline V gene are SNHLY and FYNNEI. V dropped 6 bases and J dropped 5 bases, with 11 bases sitting between them. The CDR3 sequence is 13 residues long. The CDR3 region is CASSPQGDQPQHF. CDR3 sequence (DNA): TGTGCCAGCAGCCCCCAGGGCGATCAGCCCCAGCATTTT.

This clone appeared a few times. The chain employs TRBV28 and TRBJ1-2, with a possible D match to TRBD1 (5 bases). The CDR3 runs 14 residues. The germline gives CDR1 MDHEN, CDR2 SYDVKM. V was cut by 6 bases and J by 4 bases, with 15 bases left in between. CDR3 sequence reads: CASRTSPGIYGYTF. For the CDR3, the DNA is TGTGCCAGCAGAACCTCCCCAGGGATCTATGGCTACACCTTC.

This clone appeared a few times. The chain uses TRBV7-2 and TRBJ1-2, with D possibly TRBD1 on 5 matching bases. Per germline, CDR1 SGHTA and CDR2 FQGNSA. V gave up 8 bases and J gave up 4 bases, with 8 bases separating them. This CDR3 has 11 amino acids. The CDR3 nucleotides are TGTGCCAGCGGACAAGTCTATGGCTACACCTTC. Amino acids: CASGQVYGYTF.

This clone was observed a handful of times. The chain links TRBV7-9 to TRBJ2-5; TRBD1 matches 10 bases. CDR3 length equals 15 residues. From germline, CDR1 is SEHNR and CDR2 FQNEAQ (reference sequence). The junction had 8 bases not matched to a gene; V was cut back by 5 bases and J by 5 bases. The CDR3 nucleotides read TGTGCCAGCAGCCCGCCGGGACAGGGGTGGGAGACCCAGTACTTC. This sequence encodes CASSPPGQGWETQYF.

About this clone: Within the sample, other DNA sequences also encode this same CDR3. The V and J genes are TRBV5-1 and TRBJ1-1; perhaps TRBD1 as D (6 bases). The germline CDR1 and CDR2 sequences are SGHRS and YFSETQ. This CDR3 comprises 13 residues. Trimming pared 4 bases from V and 1 base from J, leaving 8 bases between. The CDR3 DNA reads TGCGCCAGCAGCACGGGACAGAACACTGAAGCTTTCTTT. This encodes CASSTGQNTEAFF. Looking up the rest from reference TRBV5-1 and TRBJ1-1 gives the full variable domain: KAGVTQTPRYLIKTRGQQVTLSCSPISGHRSVSWYQQTPGQGLQFLFEYFSETQRNKGNFPGRFSGRQFSNSRSEMNVSTLELGDSALYLCASSTGQNTEAFFGQGTRLTVV.

This clone was observed a few times. This sequence joins TRBV5-1 and TRBJ2-5; 9 bases are shared with TRBD1. Germline CDR1 and CDR2: SGHRS and YFSETQ. This CDR3 has 13 amino acids. J was trimmed by 5 bases and V by 7 bases; bases with no gene match: 6. The CDR3 sequence: CASCGTGKETQYF. CDR3 in DNA: TGCGCCAGCTGCGGGACAGGGAAGGAGACCCAGTACTTC.

In its sample, this clone was seen a few times. CDR3 amino acids: CASSPNLRSNEQFF. As DNA, the CDR3 is TGTGCCAGCAGCCCCAACCTGCGGAGCAATGAGCAGTTCTTC. V usage is TRBV11-2 and J usage is TRBJ2-1, with D unresolved. CDR1 and CDR2 (germline): SGHAT, FQNNGV. V lost 5 bases and J lost 6, with 14 bases in between. This CDR3 has 14 residues.

This clone has more than one count but fewer than ten. The chain links TRBV2 to TRBJ2-3; the D is unclear. From germline, CDR1 is SNHLY and CDR2 FYNNEI. The CDR3 extends over 13 amino acids. The V end was cut by 5 bases, the J end by 1 base, with 7 bases between. Here the CDR3 reads CASSPQGTDTQYF. CDR3 sequence (DNA): TGTGCCAGCAGTCCACAAGGCACAGATACGCAGTATTTT.

DNA for the CDR3: TGCGCCAGCAGCCTGACCCGACTCGCCCGGGGGTTGAGCGAGCAGTATTTT. Its translation is CASSLTRLARGLSEQYF. The rearrangement uses TRBV4-1 and TRBJ2-3; D perhaps matches TRBD2 (6 bases). Between the trimmed V and J ends, which lost 4 bases and 11 bases, there was a span of 28 bases. Germline assignment: CDR1 MGHRA and CDR2 YSYEKL. The CDR3 is made up of 17 amino acids.

This clone has only a few counts. CDR3 sequence reads: CASSPDSEAFF. For the CDR3, the DNA is TGTGCCAGCTCACCGGACTCTGAAGCTTTCTTT. The chain is built from TRBV18 and TRBJ1-1, with D unresolved. The V end was cut by 3 bases, the J end by 6 bases, with 5 bases between. The length of the CDR3 is 11 residues. Germline assignment: CDR1 KGHSH and CDR2 LQKENI.

The chain uses TRBV28 and TRBJ2-3; TRBD2 agrees at 13 bases. V trimming: 6 bases; J trimming: 6 bases; junction bases outside the gene matches: 12. The CDR3 runs 17 residues. The germline V gene encodes CDR1 MDHEN and CDR2 SYDVKM. CDR3 sequence reads: CASSFIRTSGGVDTQYF. The DNA for the CDR3 is TGTGCCAGCAGCTTCATCCGTACTAGCGGGGGGGTGGATACGCAGTATTTT.

V is TRBV27 and J is TRBJ2-7, with 9 bases identical to TRBD2. With 3 bases clipped from V and 5 bases from J, the junction kept 2 bases outside the gene matches. The CDR3 contains 13 residues. Germline CDR1 MNHEY, CDR2 SMNVEV (reference sequence). The CDR3, as DNA: TGTGCCAGCAGTTTCGCGGGGGGGGACGAGCAGTACTTC. This gives the protein CASSFAGGDEQYF.

This clone has a handful of counts. The V and J genes are TRBV7-2 and TRBJ1-5; D is possibly TRBD1 (6 bases). CDR1 and CDR2 from the germline V gene are SGHTA and FQGNSA. Deletions cut 9 bases from V and 4 bases from J, with 16 bases between. CDR3 size: 14 residues. CDR3 sequence reads: CASSGAFGNQPQHF. The CDR3 coding sequence is TGTGCCAGTTCAGGGGCTTTTGGAAATCAGCCCCAGCATTTT.

This clone was counted a few times. The gene calls are TRBV7-3 and TRBJ2-1; maybe TRBD1 (6 bases). Germline CDR1 reads SGHTA; CDR2 reads FQGTGA. The CDR3 has 14 amino acids. The V gene lost 8 bases and the J gene lost 8 bases, with 19 bases spanning the gap. The CDR3 sequence is CASGLGGFGDEQFF. In DNA, the CDR3 is TGTGCCAGCGGTCTTGGGGGCTTTGGGGATGAGCAGTTCTTC.

This clone was observed a handful of times. The chain employs TRBV28 and TRBJ2-3; 7 bases line up with TRBD2. Germline trimming cut 6 bases from V and 3 bases from J; bases unmatched to any gene: 9. This CDR3 is 15 amino acids long. Germline loops: CDR1 MDHEN, CDR2 SYDVKM. In nucleotides, the CDR3 is TGTGCCAGCAGCCGCTCGGGGAGGGGTACAGATACGCAGTATTTT. This encodes CASSRSGRGTDTQYF. The entire variable domain, with the rest obtained from reference TRBV28 and TRBJ2-3, is as follows: DVKVTQSSRYLVKRTGEKVFLECVQDMDHENMFWYRQDPGLGLRLIYFSYDVKMKEKGDIPEGYSVSREKKERFSLILESASTNQTSMYLCASSRSGRGTDTQYFGPGTRLTVL.

The rearrangement uses TRBV29-1 and TRBJ2-7, with D uncertain. The V gene lost 2 bases and the J gene lost 5 bases, with 10 bases spanning the gap. Germline V gives CDR1 SQVTM, CDR2 ANQGSEA. The CDR3 consists of 12 residues. The CDR3 region is CSVETALNEQYF. DNA of the CDR3: TGCAGCGTTGAAACAGCTCTAAACGAGCAGTACTTC.

This clone was seen a handful of times. The chain employs TRBV20-1 and TRBJ1-2; tentatively, D is TRBD1 (6 bases). CDR3 size: 8 residues. CDR1 DFQATT and CDR2 SNEGSKA come from the germline V gene (reference sequence). The CDR3 is CSGQGYTF. Here the CDR3 DNA reads TGCAGCGGACAGGGCTACACCTTC.

This clone has more than one count but fewer than ten. This chain connects TRBV7-3 to TRBJ2-3; the match to TRBD2 covers 11 bases. Trimming cost V 4 bases and J 1 base; bases outside gene matches: 1. CDR1 and CDR2 from the germline V gene are SGHTA and FQGTGA. CDR3 size: 15 residues. In DNA, the CDR3 is TGTGCCAGCAGCTGGGGACTAGCGGGCACAGATACGCAGTATTTT. Translation gives CASSWGLAGTDTQYF. Together with reference TRBV7-3 and TRBJ2-3, the CDR3 gives the full variable domain: GAGVSQTPSNKVTEKGKYVELRCDPISGHTALYWYRQSLGQGPEFLIYFQGTGAADDSGLPNDRFFAVRPEGSVSTLKIQRTERGDSAVYLCASSWGLAGTDTQYFGPGTRLTVL.